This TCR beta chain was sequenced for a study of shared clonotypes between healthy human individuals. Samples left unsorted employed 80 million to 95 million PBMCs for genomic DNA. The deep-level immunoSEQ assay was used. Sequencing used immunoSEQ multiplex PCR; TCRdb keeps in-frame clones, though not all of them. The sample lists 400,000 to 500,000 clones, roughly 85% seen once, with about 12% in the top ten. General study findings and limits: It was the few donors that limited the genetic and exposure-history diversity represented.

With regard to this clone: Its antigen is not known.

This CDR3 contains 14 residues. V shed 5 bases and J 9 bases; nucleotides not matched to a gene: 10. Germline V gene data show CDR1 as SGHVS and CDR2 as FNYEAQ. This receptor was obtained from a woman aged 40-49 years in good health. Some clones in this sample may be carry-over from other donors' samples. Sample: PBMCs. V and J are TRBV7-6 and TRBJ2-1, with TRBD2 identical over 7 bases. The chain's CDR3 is CASSLSREWGEQFF. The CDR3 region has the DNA TGTGCCAGCAGCCTCTCGCGGGAGTGGGGTGAGCAGTTCTTC.